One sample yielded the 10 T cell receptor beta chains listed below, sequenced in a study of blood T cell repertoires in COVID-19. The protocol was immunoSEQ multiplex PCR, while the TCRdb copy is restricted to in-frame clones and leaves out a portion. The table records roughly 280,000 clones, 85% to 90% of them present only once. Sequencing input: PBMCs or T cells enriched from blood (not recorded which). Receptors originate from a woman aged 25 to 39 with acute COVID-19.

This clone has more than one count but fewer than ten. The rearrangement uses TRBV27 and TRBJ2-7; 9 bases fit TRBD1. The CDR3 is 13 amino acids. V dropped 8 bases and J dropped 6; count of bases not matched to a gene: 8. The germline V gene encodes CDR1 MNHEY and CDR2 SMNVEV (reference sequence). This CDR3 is CASQGQGGSEQYF. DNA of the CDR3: TGTGCCAGCCAGGGACAGGGTGGCTCCGAGCAGTACTTC.

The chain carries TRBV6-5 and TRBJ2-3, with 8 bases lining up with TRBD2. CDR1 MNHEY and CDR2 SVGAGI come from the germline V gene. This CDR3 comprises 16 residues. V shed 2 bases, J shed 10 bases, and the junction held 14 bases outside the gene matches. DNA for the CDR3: TGTGCCAGCAGTTACCTGGCAGCTGGGACTAGTGTGCCGCAGTATTTT. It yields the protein CASSYLAAGTSVPQYF.

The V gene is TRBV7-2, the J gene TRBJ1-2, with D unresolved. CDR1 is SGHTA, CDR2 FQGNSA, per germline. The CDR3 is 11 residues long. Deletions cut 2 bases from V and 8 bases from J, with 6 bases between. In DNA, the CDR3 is TGTGCCAGCAGCTTATCAGGAGGCTACACCTTC. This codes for CASSLSGGYTF.

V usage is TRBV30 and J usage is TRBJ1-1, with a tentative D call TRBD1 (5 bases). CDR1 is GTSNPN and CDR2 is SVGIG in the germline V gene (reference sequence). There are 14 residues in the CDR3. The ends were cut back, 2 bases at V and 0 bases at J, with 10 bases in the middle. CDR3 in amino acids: CAWSLTVMNTEAFF. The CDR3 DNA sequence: TGTGCCTGGAGTCTGACAGTTATGAACACTGAAGCTTTCTTT.

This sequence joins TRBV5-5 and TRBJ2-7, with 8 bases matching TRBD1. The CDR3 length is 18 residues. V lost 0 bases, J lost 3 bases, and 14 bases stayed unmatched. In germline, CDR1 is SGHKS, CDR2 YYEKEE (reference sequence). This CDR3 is CASSLEGAGGYEFYEQYF. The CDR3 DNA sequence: TGTGCCAGCAGCTTGGAGGGGGCAGGGGGCTACGAATTCTACGAGCAGTACTTC.

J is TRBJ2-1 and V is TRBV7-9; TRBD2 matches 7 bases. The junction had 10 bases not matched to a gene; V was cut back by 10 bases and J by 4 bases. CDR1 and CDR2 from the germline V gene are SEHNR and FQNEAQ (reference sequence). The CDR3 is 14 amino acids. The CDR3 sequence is CAITLGTTYNEQFF. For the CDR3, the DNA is TGTGCCATCACCCTCGGGACTACATACAATGAGCAGTTCTTC.

The CDR3 here is CASSVRDRGDSPLHF. In DNA, the CDR3 is TGTGCCAGCAGTGTGAGGGACAGGGGCGATTCACCCCTCCACTTT. J is TRBJ1-6 and V is TRBV25-1; 10 bases align to TRBD1. The CDR3 has 15 amino acids. V shed 4 bases and J 8 bases; nucleotides not matched to a gene: 5. Germline V gives CDR1 MGHDK, CDR2 SYGVNS.

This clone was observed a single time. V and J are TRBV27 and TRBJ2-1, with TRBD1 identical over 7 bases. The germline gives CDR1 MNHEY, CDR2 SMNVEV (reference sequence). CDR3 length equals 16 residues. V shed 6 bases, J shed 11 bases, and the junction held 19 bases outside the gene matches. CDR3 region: CASRPGTADFSPQQFF. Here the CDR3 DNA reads TGTGCCAGCAGGCCCGGGACAGCCGATTTCTCCCCCCAGCAGTTCTTC.

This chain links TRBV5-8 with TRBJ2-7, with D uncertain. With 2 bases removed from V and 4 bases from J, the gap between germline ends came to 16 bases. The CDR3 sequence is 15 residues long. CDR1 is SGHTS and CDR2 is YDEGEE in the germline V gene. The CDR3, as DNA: TGTGCCAGCAGCTTAAGCCGCTTATTCCTTTACGAGCAGTACTTC. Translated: CASSLSRLFLYEQYF. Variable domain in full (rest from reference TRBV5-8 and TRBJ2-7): EAGVTQSPTHLIKTRGQQATLRCSPISGHTSVYWYQQALGLGLQFLLWYDEGEERNRGNFPPRFSGRQFPNYSSELNVNALELEDSALYLCASSLSRLFLYEQYFGPGTRLTVT.

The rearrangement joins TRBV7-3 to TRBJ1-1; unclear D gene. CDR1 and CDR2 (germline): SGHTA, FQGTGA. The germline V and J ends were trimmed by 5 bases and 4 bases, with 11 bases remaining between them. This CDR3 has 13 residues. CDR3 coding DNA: TGTGCCAGCAGCCCTAGGTATGGCACTGAAGCTTTCTTT. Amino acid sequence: CASSPRYGTEAFF.